The clone carrying this T cell receptor beta chain is medium-sized. Its antigen remains unidentified. This record belongs to a study of OX40 agonist ivuxolimab in advanced cancers. About the study: Every 2 weeks, patients got intravenous ivuxolimab at one of six dose levels (0.01-10 mg/kg). The group had a mean age of roughly 65 years, ranged from about 20 to 80, and was 82.7% male.

Trimming left V 2 bases short and J 0 bases short, with 8 bases between. This CDR3 region has 14 residues. CDR1 is MNHNS and CDR2 is SASEGT in the germline V gene. Points from the study as a whole: Clonal expansion was seen in CD4+ and CD8+ blood T cells by week 6 at 0.1 to 3.0 mg/kg.

Assay used: immunoSEQ multiplex PCR; TCRdb lists only in-frame clones, some missing. Of fewer than 25,000 clones listed, about 87% are singletons. Specimen: CD4+ or CD8+ T cells sorted from blood, collected in a trial of the OX40 agonist ivuxolimab. This TCR was recovered from an adult with an advanced solid tumor such as melanoma, head and neck, liver or kidney cancer. The rearrangement links TRBV6-1 to TRBJ2-7; D gene uncertain. As DNA, the CDR3 is TGTGCCAGCAGTGAAAGGTATGACTCCTACGAGCAGTACTTC. It yields the protein CASSERYDSYEQYF.